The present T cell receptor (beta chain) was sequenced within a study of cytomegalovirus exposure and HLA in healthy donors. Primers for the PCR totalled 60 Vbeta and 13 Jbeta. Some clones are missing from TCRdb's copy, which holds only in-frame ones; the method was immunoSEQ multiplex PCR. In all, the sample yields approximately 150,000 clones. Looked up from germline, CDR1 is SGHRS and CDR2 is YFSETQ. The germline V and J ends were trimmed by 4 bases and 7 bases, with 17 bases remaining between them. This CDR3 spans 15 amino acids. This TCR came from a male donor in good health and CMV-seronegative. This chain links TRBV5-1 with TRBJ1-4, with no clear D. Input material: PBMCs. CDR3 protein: CASSPTGGRGEKLFF. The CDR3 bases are TGCGCCAGCAGCCCTACGGGCGGGAGAGGTGAAAAACTGTTTTTT.